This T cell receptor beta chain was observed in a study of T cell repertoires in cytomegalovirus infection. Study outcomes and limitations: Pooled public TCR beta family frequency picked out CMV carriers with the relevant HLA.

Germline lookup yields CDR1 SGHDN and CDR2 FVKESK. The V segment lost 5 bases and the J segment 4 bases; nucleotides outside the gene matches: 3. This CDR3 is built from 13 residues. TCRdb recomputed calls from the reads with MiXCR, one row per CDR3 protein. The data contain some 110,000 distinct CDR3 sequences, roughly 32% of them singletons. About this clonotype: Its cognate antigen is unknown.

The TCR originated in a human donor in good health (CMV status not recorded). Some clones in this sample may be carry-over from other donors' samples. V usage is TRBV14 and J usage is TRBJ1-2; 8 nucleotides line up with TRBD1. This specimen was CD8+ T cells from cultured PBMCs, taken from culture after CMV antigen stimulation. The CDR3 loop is CASSAGGGYGYTF. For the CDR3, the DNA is TGTGCCAGCAGCGCAGGGGGCGGCTATGGCTACACCTTC.